This is a list of T cell receptor beta chains from one sample in a study of cytomegalovirus exposure and HLA in healthy donors. TCRdb keeps only in-frame clones here, not all; method: immunoSEQ multiplex PCR. The sample holds roughly 100,000 clones, 15% seen once. Material for sequencing was PBMCs. These TCRs come from a female donor in good health and CMV-seronegative. The CDR3 runs from the conserved cysteine through the conserved F or W. The D gene is left open where the match is weak. The size entry is marked missing in some rows and otherwise reads once, few, many or a size class.

clone_size	j_call	v_call	d_call	cdr3_nt	cdr3_aa
few	TRBJ1-2	TRBV27	-	TGTGCCAGCAGTTTATCGCCATATGTGCACACGTCTTATGGCTACACCTTC	CASSLSPYVHTSYGYTF
few	TRBJ2-5	TRBV5-4	-	TGTGCCAGCAGCTTAGCGGAGACCCAGTACTTC	CASSLAETQYF
-	TRBJ2-3	TRBV13	-	TGTGCCAGCATGTGGAGTAGTACAGATACGCAGTATTTT	CASMWSSTDTQYF
few	TRBJ2-5	TRBV5-8	TRBD1	TGTGCCAGCAGAAAGACAGGGTCCCAAGAGACCCAGTACTTC	CASRKTGSQETQYF
few	TRBJ2-2	TRBV7-2	TRBD2	TGTGCCAGCAGCTTAGATCCTAGCGGGAGGATGAACACCGGGGAGCTGTTTTTT	CASSLDPSGRMNTGELFF
few	TRBJ2-1	TRBV7-2	TRBD1	TGTGCCAGCAGCTACGGCCGGACAGGGGGGGCAGGTGGTGAGCAGTTCTTC	CASSYGRTGGAGGEQFF
-	TRBJ2-4	TRBV6-1	-	TGTGCCAGCAGTGAACCCCAGGGTACCAAAAACATTCAGTACTTC	CASSEPQGTKNIQYF
-	TRBJ1-3	TRBV29-1	-	TGCAGCGTAACAGCTCGTTCTGGAAACACCATATATTTT	CSVTARSGNTIYF
-	TRBJ1-4	TRBV5-1	TRBD1	TGCGCCAGCAGCAGGACAGGTCGGGCCGAAAAACTGTTTTTT	CASSRTGRAEKLFF
few	TRBJ2-3	TRBV10-1	TRBD1	TGCGCCAGCAGTGAGTCCAGGACAGGGCCCACAGATACGCAGTATTTT	CASSESRTGPTDTQYF
-	TRBJ2-1	TRBV9	TRBD2	TGTGCCAGCAGTAACCGGGAGGGTTACACGGGTGAGCAGTTCTTC	CASSNREGYTGEQFF
few	TRBJ1-1	TRBV7-9	-	TGTGCCAGCTGCTCGACAGGGAACACTGAAGCTTTCTTT	CASCSTGNTEAFF
-	TRBJ2-5	TRBV30	-	TGTGCCTGGAGTGAGGGGGGGAGTTGGCAAGAGACCCAGTACTTC	CAWSEGGSWQETQYF
-	TRBJ2-5	TRBV6-5	-	TGTGCCAGCAGTCGGTGGGAGACCCAGTACTTC	CASSRWETQYF
few	TRBJ2-1	TRBV20-1	-	TGCAGTGCTAGAGATGCGGGGCGCCAGTTCTTC	CSARDAGRQFF
-	TRBJ2-1	TRBV7-2	TRBD2	TGTGCCAGCAGCTTAGCGGGAGGGTACAATGAGCAGTTCTTC	CASSLAGGYNEQFF
-	TRBJ2-3	TRBV6-5	-	TGTGCCAGCAGTAACTCCTACACAGATACGCAGTATTTT	CASSNSYTDTQYF
few	TRBJ1-5	TRBV30	TRBD1	TGTGCCTGGAGTGTAAACAGGGGGCTTAGTCAGCCCCAGCATTTT	CAWSVNRGLSQPQHF
few	TRBJ2-2	TRBV2	-	TGTGCCAGCAGACCCCAGGGTTTATACACCGGGGAGCTGTTTTTT	CASRPQGLYTGELFF
few	TRBJ1-4	TRBV2	-	TGTGCCAGCAGTCGAGGGTCTGCAACTAATGAAAAACTGTTTTTT	CASSRGSATNEKLFF
-	TRBJ2-4	TRBV6-5	-	TGTGCCAGCAGTTACTCGGGGCAGGGTAAAAACATTCAGTACTTC	CASSYSGQGKNIQYF
-	TRBJ2-2	TRBV28	TRBD1	TGTGCCAGCAGCCCACAGGGGGCCGGGGAGCTGTTTTTT	CASSPQGAGELFF
-	TRBJ2-7	TRBV2	-	TGTGCCTACCGGGACACCTCCTACGAGCAGTACTTC	CAYRDTSYEQYF
-	TRBJ1-1	TRBV29-1	TRBD1	TGCAGCGCCTGGGACAGGGGGCGAGCTTTCTTT	CSAWDRGRAFF
few	TRBJ1-2	TRBV28	-	TGTGCCAGCAGCCCGTACAGGGAAATGGACGGCTACACCTTC	CASSPYREMDGYTF
-	TRBJ2-7	TRBV11-2	TRBD2	TGTGCCAGCAGCTTAGTAGGGACTAGCGGCGACTTTCCCTACGAGCAGTACTTC	CASSLVGTSGDFPYEQYF
few	TRBJ1-5	TRBV6-5	-	TGTGCCAGCACCCGAGGGCCGGATCAGCCCCAGCATTTT	CASTRGPDQPQHF
-	TRBJ2-7	TRBV6-5	-	TGTGCCAGCAGTTACGCGTACGAGCAGTACTTC	CASSYAYEQYF
-	TRBJ2-7	TRBV4-3	TRBD1	TGCGCCAGCAGCCAGGAACAGGGGGCGATCCACGAGCAGTACTTC	CASSQEQGAIHEQYF
few	TRBJ1-1	TRBV2	-	TGTGCCAGCAGGCTAGCGGGGACTGAAGCTTTCTTT	CASRLAGTEAFF
-	TRBJ1-1	TRBV6-5	TRBD1	TGTGCCACGAGGGACAGTCCCTACATGAACACTGAAGCTTTCTTT	CATRDSPYMNTEAFF
many	TRBJ1-4	TRBV7-9	-	TGTGCCAGCAGCTTAGCAAAGGGGATGGATGAAAAACTGTTTTTT	CASSLAKGMDEKLFF
few	TRBJ2-3	TRBV15	TRBD2	TGTGCCACCAGCAAAACCCCGGGAGGACGCACAGATACGCAGTATTTT	CATSKTPGGRTDTQYF
few	TRBJ1-2	TRBV4-3	TRBD1	TGCGCCAGCAGCCAAGAGACAGGGCATAACTATGGCTACACCTTC	CASSQETGHNYGYTF
-	TRBJ2-7	TRBV5-6	TRBD2	TGTGCCAGCACCGTTACTAGCGGGGGTGCTTACGAGCAGTACTTC	CASTVTSGGAYEQYF
-	TRBJ1-5	TRBV27	TRBD1	TGTGCCAGCAGTTTATGGACAGGTGTCCCCTATAGCAATCAGCCCCAGCATTTT	CASSLWTGVPYSNQPQHF
-	TRBJ1-1	TRBV9	-	TGTGCCAGCAGCGTAGAAGGGGGCACTGAAGCTTTCTTT	CASSVEGGTEAFF
few	TRBJ2-7	TRBV4-3	-	TGCGCCAGCAGCCAAGATCGGGCAGGGCCTGGGGAGCAGTACTTC	CASSQDRAGPGEQYF
few	TRBJ2-3	TRBV6-6	-	TGTGCCAGCAGCGACAAGAGCGGCAGCACAGATACGCAGTATTTT	CASSDKSGSTDTQYF
-	TRBJ2-2	TRBV21-1	-	TGTGCCAGCAGCGACACTATAGCGGGGATCAACACCGGGGAGCTGTTTTTT	CASSDTIAGINTGELFF
few	TRBJ2-3	TRBV12-5	TRBD2	TGTGCTAGTGGTTTGCCCATACTAGCGGGGGGCACAGATACGCAGTATTTT	CASGLPILAGGTDTQYF